The clone carrying this T cell receptor (beta chain) was found a few times. As yet, its antigen is unknown. The record originates from a study of early T cells in non-severe SARS-CoV-2 infection. Looking at the study overall: Alpha and beta chains were unpaired, from unsorted whole-blood bulk RNA. General study results and limits: VDJdb matching skewed toward anti-spike CD8 responses, missing private and CD4 specificities.

Individual cDNA molecules were tagged with unique molecular identifiers, the study reported. From the 5' RACE reads, TCRdb called clonotypes with MiXCR, one entry per CDR3 protein. The data show about 64,000 distinct CDR3 sequences, with about 19% seen just once and approximately 16% held by the top ten. The J segment lost 0 bases and the V segment lost 10 bases, leaving 4 bases of the junction unmatched. The CDR3 totals 15 residues. CDR1 and CDR2 from the germline V gene are MGHDK and SYGVNS. The chain recombines TRBV25-1 with TRBJ2-6; 9 nucleotides line up with TRBD1. The receptor's source is an adult who was a healthcare worker with PCR-confirmed SARS-CoV-2 infection or an uninfected control (not recorded which). The specimen was whole blood, collected at baseline. In nucleotides, the CDR3 is TGTGCCACAGGACAGGGGCTCTCTGGGGCCAACGTCCTGACTTTC. Its protein is CATGQGLSGANVLTF.